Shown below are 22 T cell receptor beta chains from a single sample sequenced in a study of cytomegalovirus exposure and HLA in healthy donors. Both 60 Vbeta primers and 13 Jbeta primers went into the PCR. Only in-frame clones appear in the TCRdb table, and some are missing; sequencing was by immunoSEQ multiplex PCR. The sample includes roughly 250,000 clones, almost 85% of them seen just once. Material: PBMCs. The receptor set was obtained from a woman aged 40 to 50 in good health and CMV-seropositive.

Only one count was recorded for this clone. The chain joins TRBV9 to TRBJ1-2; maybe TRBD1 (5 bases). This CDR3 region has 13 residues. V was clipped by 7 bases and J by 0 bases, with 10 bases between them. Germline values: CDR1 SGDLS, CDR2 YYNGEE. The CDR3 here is CASGAGTNYGYTF. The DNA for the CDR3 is TGTGCCAGCGGGGCAGGGACTAACTATGGCTACACCTTC.

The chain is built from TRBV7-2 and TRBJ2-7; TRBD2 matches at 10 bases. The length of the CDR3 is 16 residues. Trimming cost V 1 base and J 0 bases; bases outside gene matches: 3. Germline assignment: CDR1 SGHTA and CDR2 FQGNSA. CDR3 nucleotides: TGTGCCAGCAGCTTAGAGGGACTAGCGAGCTCCTACGAGCAGTACTTC. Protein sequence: CASSLEGLASSYEQYF.

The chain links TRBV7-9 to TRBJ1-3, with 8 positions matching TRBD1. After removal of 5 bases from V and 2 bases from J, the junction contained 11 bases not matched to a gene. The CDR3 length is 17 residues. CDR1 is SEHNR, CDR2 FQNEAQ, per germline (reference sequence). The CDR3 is CASSPLGQGAAGNTIYF. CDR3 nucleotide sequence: TGTGCCAGCAGCCCCCTGGGGCAGGGGGCAGCTGGAAACACCATATATTTT.

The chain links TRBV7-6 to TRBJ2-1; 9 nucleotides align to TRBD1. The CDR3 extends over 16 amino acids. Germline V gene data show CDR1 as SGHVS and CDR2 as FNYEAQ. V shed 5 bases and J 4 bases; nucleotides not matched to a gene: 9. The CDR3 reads CASSPTGQGGYNEQFF. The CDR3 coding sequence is TGTGCCAGCAGCCCGACGGGACAGGGTGGGTACAATGAGCAGTTCTTC.

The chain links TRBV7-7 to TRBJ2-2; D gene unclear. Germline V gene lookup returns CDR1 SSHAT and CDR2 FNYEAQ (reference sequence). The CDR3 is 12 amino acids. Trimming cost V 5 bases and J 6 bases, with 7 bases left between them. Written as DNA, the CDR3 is TGTGCCAGCAGCCCCGAGCCCGGGGAGCTGTTTTTT. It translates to CASSPEPGELFF.

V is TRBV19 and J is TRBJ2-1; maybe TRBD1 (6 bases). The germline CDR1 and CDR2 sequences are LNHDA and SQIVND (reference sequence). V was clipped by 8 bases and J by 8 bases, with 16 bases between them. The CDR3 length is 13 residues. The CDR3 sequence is CASSRQDAHEQFF. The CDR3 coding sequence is TGTGCCAGTTCCCGACAGGACGCGCATGAGCAGTTCTTC.

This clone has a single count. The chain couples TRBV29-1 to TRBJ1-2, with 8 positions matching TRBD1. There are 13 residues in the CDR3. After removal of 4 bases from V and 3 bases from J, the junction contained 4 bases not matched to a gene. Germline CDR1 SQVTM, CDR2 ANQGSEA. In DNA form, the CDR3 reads TGCAGCGTTGTTGGACAGGGCGACTATGGCTACACCTTC. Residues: CSVVGQGDYGYTF.

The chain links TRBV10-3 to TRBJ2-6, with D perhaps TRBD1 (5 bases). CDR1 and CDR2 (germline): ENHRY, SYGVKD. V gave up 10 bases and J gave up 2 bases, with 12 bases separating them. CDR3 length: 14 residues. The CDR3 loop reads CATKGEPGANVLTF. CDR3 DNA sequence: TGTGCCACTAAAGGGGAACCTGGGGCCAACGTCCTGACTTTC.

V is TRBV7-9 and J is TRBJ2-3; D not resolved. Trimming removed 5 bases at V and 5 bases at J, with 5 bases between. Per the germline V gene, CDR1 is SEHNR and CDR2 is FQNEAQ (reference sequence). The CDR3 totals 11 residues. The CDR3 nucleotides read TGTGCCAGCAGCCCACAAGATACGCAGTATTTT. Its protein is CASSPQDTQYF.

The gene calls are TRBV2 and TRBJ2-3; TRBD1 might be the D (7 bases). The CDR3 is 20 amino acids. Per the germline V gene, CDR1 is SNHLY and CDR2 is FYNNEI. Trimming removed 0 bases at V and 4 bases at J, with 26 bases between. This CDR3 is CASSEALRGASPLPSDTQYF. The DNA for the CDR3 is TGTGCCAGCAGTGAAGCGCTCAGGGGGGCGTCCCCCCTTCCTTCAGATACGCAGTATTTT.

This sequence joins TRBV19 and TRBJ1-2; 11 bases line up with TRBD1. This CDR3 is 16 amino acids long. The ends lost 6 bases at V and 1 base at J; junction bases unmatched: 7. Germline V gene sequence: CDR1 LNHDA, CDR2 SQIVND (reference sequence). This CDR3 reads CASSPGQGGHNYGYTF. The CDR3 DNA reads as TGTGCCAGTAGCCCGGGACAGGGGGGTCATAACTATGGCTACACCTTC.

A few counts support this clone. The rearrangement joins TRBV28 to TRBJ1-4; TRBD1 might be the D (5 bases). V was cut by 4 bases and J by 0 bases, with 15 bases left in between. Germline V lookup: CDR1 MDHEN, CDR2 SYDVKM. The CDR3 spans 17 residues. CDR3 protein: CASSSQARRATNEKLFF. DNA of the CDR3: TGTGCCAGCAGTTCACAGGCTAGGCGAGCAACTAATGAAAAACTGTTTTTT.

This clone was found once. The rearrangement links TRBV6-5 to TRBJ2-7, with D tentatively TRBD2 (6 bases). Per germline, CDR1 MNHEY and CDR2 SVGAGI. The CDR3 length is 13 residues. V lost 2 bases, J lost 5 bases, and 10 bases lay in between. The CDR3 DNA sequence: TGTGCCAGCAGTTACAGGGAGGTCCACGAGCAGTACTTC. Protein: CASSYREVHEQYF.

The CDR3 DNA reads TGTGCCAGCAGTCCACCGGGACTAGCGGATATCGAGCAGTACTTC. This sequence encodes CASSPPGLADIEQYF. This rearrangement joins TRBV6-6 to TRBJ2-5; 11 bases are a match to TRBD2. The J call is doubtful: the DNA matches TRBJ2-7 better. CDR3 length: 15 residues. Germline assignment: CDR1 MNHNY and CDR2 SVGAGI (reference sequence).

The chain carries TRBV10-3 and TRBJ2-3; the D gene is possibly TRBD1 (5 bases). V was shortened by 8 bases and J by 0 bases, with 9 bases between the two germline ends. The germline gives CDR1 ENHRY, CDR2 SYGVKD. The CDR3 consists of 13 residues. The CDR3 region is CAIGAASTDTQYF. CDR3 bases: TGTGCCATCGGGGCAGCGAGCACAGATACGCAGTATTTT.

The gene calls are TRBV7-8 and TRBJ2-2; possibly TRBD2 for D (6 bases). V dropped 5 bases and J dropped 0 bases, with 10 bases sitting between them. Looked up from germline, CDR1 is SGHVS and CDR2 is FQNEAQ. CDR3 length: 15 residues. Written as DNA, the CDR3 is TGTGCCAGCAGCCGTAGCGGTACGAACACCGGGGAGCTGTTTTTT. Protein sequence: CASSRSGTNTGELFF.

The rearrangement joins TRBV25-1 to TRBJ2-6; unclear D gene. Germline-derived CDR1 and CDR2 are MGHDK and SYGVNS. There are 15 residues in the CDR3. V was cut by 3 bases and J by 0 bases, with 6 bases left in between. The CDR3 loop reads CASSDSRSGANVLTF. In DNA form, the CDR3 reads TGTGCCAGCAGTGATAGTCGCTCTGGGGCCAACGTCCTGACTTTC.

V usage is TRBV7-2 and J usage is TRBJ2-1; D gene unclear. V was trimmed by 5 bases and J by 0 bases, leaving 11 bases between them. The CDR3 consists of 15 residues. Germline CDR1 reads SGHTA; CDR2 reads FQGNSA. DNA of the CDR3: TGTGCCAGCAGCCCTCGGGTAGCCTCCTACAATGAGCAGTTCTTC. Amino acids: CASSPRVASYNEQFF. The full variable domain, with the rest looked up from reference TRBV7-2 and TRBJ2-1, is GAGVSQSPSNKVTEKGKDVELRCDPISGHTALYWYRQSLGQGLEFLIYFQGNSAPDKSGLPSDRFSAERTGGSVSTLTIQRTQQEDSAVYLCASSPRVASYNEQFFGPGTRLTVL.

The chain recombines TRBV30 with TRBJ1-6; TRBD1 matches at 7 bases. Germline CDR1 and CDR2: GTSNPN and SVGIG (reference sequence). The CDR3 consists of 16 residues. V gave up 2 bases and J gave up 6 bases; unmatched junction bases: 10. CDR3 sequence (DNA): TGTGCCTGGAGTAGAAAGGGGGCAGGTGTTAATTCACCCCTCCACTTT. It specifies CAWSRKGAGVNSPLHF.

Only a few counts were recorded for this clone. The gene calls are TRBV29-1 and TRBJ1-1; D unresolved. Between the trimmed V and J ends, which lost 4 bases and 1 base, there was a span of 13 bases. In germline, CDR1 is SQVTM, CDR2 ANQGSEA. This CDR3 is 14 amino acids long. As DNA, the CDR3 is TGCAGCGTTGTTTTCCAGGTCGCGAACACTGAAGCTTTCTTT. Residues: CSVVFQVANTEAFF.

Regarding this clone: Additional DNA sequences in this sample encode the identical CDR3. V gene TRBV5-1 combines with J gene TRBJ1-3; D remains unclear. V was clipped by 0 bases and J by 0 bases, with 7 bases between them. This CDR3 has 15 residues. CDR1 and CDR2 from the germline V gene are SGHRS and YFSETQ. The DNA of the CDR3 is TGCGCCAGCAGCTTGGAACCAGGCTCTGGAAACACCATATATTTT. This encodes CASSLEPGSGNTIYF. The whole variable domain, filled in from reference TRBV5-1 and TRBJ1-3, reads KAGVTQTPRYLIKTRGQQVTLSCSPISGHRSVSWYQQTPGQGLQFLFEYFSETQRNKGNFPGRFSGRQFSNSRSEMNVSTLELGDSALYLCASSLEPGSGNTIYFGEGSWLTVV.

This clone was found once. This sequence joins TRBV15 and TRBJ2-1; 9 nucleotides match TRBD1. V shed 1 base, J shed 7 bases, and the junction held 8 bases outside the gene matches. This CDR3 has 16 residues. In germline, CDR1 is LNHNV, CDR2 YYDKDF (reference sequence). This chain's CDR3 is CATSRGGQGGLNEQFF. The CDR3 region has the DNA TGTGCCACCAGCAGAGGGGGACAGGGTGGTCTAAATGAGCAGTTCTTC.